A selection of T cell receptor beta chains follows, all from one sample in a study of T cell repertoires in cytomegalovirus infection. MiXCR was run by TCRdb on the reads, yielding one entry per CDR3 protein. The profile covers 600,000 to 800,000 distinct CDR3 sequences, with 20% to 25% appearing a single time and 7.5% to 9% taken by the ten largest. Source material: CD8+ T cells from PBMCs. Every receptor here comes from a human donor in good health (CMV status not recorded). Some clones in this sample may be carry-over from other donors' samples. CDR3s include the opening cysteine and the closing phenylalanine or tryptophan. Each record gives: J gene, clone size, V gene, D gene, CDR3 DNA, CDR3 protein. The D gene is left open where the match is weak. A row's size may be missing; if present it is once, few, many or a size class.

>TRBJ1-5|NA|TRBV19|NA
TGTGCCAGTAGTGTCTGGGGCAATCAGCCCCAGCATTTT
CASSVWGNQPQHF
>TRBJ2-2|many|TRBV6-2/TRBV6-3|NA
TGTGCCAGCAGTTACCCAAGTATAGCGGAGGTGACGACCGGGGAGCTGTTTTTT
CASSYPSIAEVTTGELFF
>TRBJ2-5|many|TRBV4-1|TRBD2
TGCGCCAGCAGCCAACCACCGGGACTAGCGGGGGAAGAGACCCAGTACTTC
CASSQPPGLAGEETQYF
>TRBJ2-5|NA|TRBV20-1|TRBD2
TGCAGTGCTAGACTCGGACTAGCAAGGGGGTCCCAACAACAAGAGACCCAGTACTTC
CSARLGLARGSQQQETQYF
>TRBJ2-3|NA|TRBV7-8|NA
TGTGCCAGCAATGGGGCTATAAGCACAGATACGCAGTATTTT
CASNGAISTDTQYF
>TRBJ2-1|NA|TRBV10-3|NA
TGTGCCATCAGTGTCGACGGTGCGAGCTCCTACAATGAGCAGTTCTTC
CAISVDGASSYNEQFF
>TRBJ2-1|NA|TRBV7-2|NA
TGTGCCAGCACCCAATGGCAAGGGGCCTACAATGAGCAGTTCTTC
CASTQWQGAYNEQFF
>TRBJ2-1|NA|TRBV7-6|NA
TGTGCCAACAGCTTTGGGGTAGCGGATAGTAGCTCCTACAATGAGCAGTTCTTC
CANSFGVADSSSYNEQFF
>TRBJ1-5|few|TRBV15|NA
TGTGCCACCAGCAGAGTCAGGGGTTCTTTTCGGCCCCAGCATTTT
CATSRVRGSFRPQHF
>TRBJ1-1|many|TRBV7-8|NA
TGTGCCAGCAGCACTACACCTTTTCCGGTAAACACTGAAGCTTTCTTT
CASSTTPFPVNTEAFF
>TRBJ1-5|NA|TRBV29-1|NA
TGCAGCGTTGAAGAGGGCGGCGGGGGGGATCAGCCCCAGCATTTT
CSVEEGGGGDQPQHF
>TRBJ2-5|NA|TRBV28|NA
TGTGCCAGCAGTTTCATGGAGGAGACCCAGTACTTC
CASSFMEETQYF
>TRBJ2-1|NA|TRBV20-1|NA
TGCAGTGCTAGATCCCGGGACTCGCCCCGCGGTGAGCAGTTCTTC
CSARSRDSPRGEQFF
>TRBJ2-7|few|TRBV5-1|NA
TGCGCCAGCAGCTTGGGGCCAATCGAGCAGTACTTC
CASSLGPIEQYF
>TRBJ2-1|many|TRBV7-8|NA
TGTGCCAGCAGCCGAGACGGCTCCTACAATGAGCAGTTCTTC
CASSRDGSYNEQFF
>TRBJ2-2|few|TRBV6-1|TRBD1
TGTGCCAGCAATGGGCGGGACAGGGATACCGGGGAGCTGTTTTTT
CASNGRDRDTGELFF
>TRBJ2-1|NA|TRBV28|TRBD2
TGTGCCAGCAGTTTTTGGGGTAGCGGGGGGTACAATGAGCAGTTCTTC
CASSFWGSGGYNEQFF
>TRBJ2-2|NA|TRBV27|NA
TGTGCCAGCAGTTTATCGGACGCCGGGGAGCTGTTTTTT
CASSLSDAGELFF
>TRBJ2-3|many|TRBV20-1|NA
TGCAGTGCTAGCCGCAGGGAGAGGGATACGCAGTATTTT
CSASRRERDTQYF
>TRBJ2-4|NA|TRBV14|NA
TGTGCCAGCAGCCAATTCTTAAACATTCAGTACTTC
CASSQFLNIQYF
>TRBJ1-2|few|TRBV6-1|NA
TGTGCCACCTATAACGTCCTCAATCTCTATGGCTACACCTTC
CATYNVLNLYGYTF
>TRBJ1-5|NA|TRBV11-2|NA
TGTGCCAGCAGCTTAGCTCCTAGTCAGGGCCAGCATTTT
CASSLAPSQGQHF
>TRBJ2-1|many|TRBV7-8|TRBD2
TGTGCCAGCAGTATAGCGGGGGGGGGGAATGAGCAGTTCTTC
CASSIAGGGNEQFF
>TRBJ2-7|many|TRBV7-6|NA
TGTGCCAGCAGCTTAGGTACCAGAGACTACGAGCAGTACTTC
CASSLGTRDYEQYF
>TRBJ2-1|NA|TRBV13|TRBD2
TGTGCCAGCAGCGTAGTGGGGGGGACCAATGAGCAGTTCTTC
CASSVVGGTNEQFF
>TRBJ1-1|NA|TRBV29-1|NA
TGCTGCGTTTTCAACGGACAGAACACTGAAGCTTTCTTT
CCVFNGQNTEAFF
>TRBJ2-7|many|TRBV6-1|NA
TGTGCCAGCAGTGCTCCACTCTCCTACGAGCAGTACTTC
CASSAPLSYEQYF
>TRBJ1-5|NA|TRBV27|TRBD1
TGTGCCAGCAGTTTCAGGGGGCCTGGTCAGCCCCAGCATTTT
CASSFRGPGQPQHF
>TRBJ2-6|NA|TRBV20-1|TRBD1
TGCAGTGCCACGCACCTACAGGGGGCTGGGGCCAACGTCCTGACTTTC
CSATHLQGAGANVLTF
>TRBJ2-2|NA|TRBV20-1|NA
TGCAGTGTCTGGGCTTGGGACACCGGGGAGCTGTTTTTT
CSVWAWDTGELFF
>TRBJ2-3|once|TRBV5-4|TRBD2
TGTGCCAGCAGCCTATTTAGCGGGGGGGCGACAGATACGCAGTATTTT
CASSLFSGGATDTQYF
>TRBJ2-1|few|TRBV20-1|NA
TGCAGTGCTAGAGCCCCGAATGAGCAGTTCTTC
CSARAPNEQFF
>TRBJ2-3|few|TRBV20-1|TRBD2
TGCAGTGCTAGAGATCCCACTAGCGGGGCTCTAACCACAGATACGCAGTATTTT
CSARDPTSGALTTDTQYF
>TRBJ1-5|many|TRBV4-1|TRBD1
TGCGCCAGCAGCCTCCAATGGGACAGGAGGGAGCCCCAGCATTTT
CASSLQWDRREPQHF
>TRBJ2-2|few|TRBV29-1|TRBD2
TGCAGCGTTGAAGATGAGGAAGAAGCGCGGGGGGGCGGAACCGGGGAGCTGTTTTTT
CSVEDEEEARGGGTGELFF
>TRBJ1-2|many|TRBV12-5|NA
TGTGCTAGTGGTTTAACGGGTGGTATCACAGGGACTACTCGCTTC
CASGLTGGITGTTRF
>TRBJ1-1|NA|TRBV2|NA
TGTGCCAGCAGTTTAACAGGAAGGGGCCGGGACACTGAAGCTTTCTTT
CASSLTGRGRDTEAFF
>TRBJ2-5|many|TRBV7-6|NA
TGTGCCAGCAGCTCAGGGCGGGAGACCCAGTACTTC
CASSSGRETQYF
>TRBJ1-1|many|TRBV7-9|NA
TGTGCCAGCAGCTCCCAGAGGAACACTGAAGCTTTCTTT
CASSSQRNTEAFF
>TRBJ1-1|many|TRBV12-3/TRBV12-4|TRBD1
TGTGCCACTGAACCGGGACAGGGTACAGAAGCTTTCTTT
CATEPGQGTEAFF
>TRBJ2-2|few|TRBV29-1|NA
TGCAGCGTGGCTGTTGGAGCCATAAACACCGGGGAGCTGTTTTTT
CSVAVGAINTGELFF
>TRBJ2-5|many|TRBV7-2|NA
TGTGCCAGCACCGCCTACATAGGTGGTCGAGAAGAGACCCAGTACTTC
CASTAYIGGREETQYF
>TRBJ2-1|many|TRBV2|TRBD2
TGTGCCAGCAGTGAAGAAGCGGGACTACTGTACAATGAGCAGTTCTTC
CASSEEAGLLYNEQFF
>TRBJ2-5|NA|TRBV4-3|NA
TGCGCCAGCAGCCAAGATCTCGCAGGGATGGAGACCCAGTACTTC
CASSQDLAGMETQYF
>TRBJ1-3|few|TRBV29-1|TRBD1
TGCAGCGTTGAAGGATCTGACAGGGGGCGGGACACCATATATTTT
CSVEGSDRGRDTIYF
>TRBJ2-1|few|TRBV28|TRBD2
TGTGCCAGCAGTTTGTTGGCTAGCGGGGGGTCCTACAATGAGCAGTTCTTC
CASSLLASGGSYNEQFF
>TRBJ2-2|NA|TRBV7-9|NA
TGTGCCAGCAGCTTACTTGGGGGACTGCGTTTGGCCGGGGAGCTGTTTTTT
CASSLLGGLRLAGELFF
>TRBJ1-6|NA|TRBV27|NA
TGTGCCAGCAGTCCCCCCCCCCACTTT
CASSPPPHF
>TRBJ1-1|NA|TRBV12-3/TRBV12-4|TRBD1
TGTGCCAGTTATCCCTCCGGGACAGGGCTCGTGAACACTGAAGCTTTCTTT
CASYPSGTGLVNTEAFF
>TRBJ1-4|few|TRBV10-3|NA
TGTGCCATCAGTGAGGGGGGGTCAACTAATGAAAAACTGTTTTTT
CAISEGGSTNEKLFF
>TRBJ2-1|NA|TRBV20-1|TRBD2
TGCAGTGCTAGCCCGATAGCGGGGGGGAGATACAATGAGCAGTTCTTC
CSASPIAGGRYNEQFF
>TRBJ2-5|many|TRBV7-8|NA
TGTGCCAGCAGCGGGTGGGAGGGGGGCCTTTGGGGGGAGACCCAGTACTTC
CASSGWEGGLWGETQYF
>TRBJ1-2|NA|TRBV5-4|NA
TGTGCCAGCAGTCAAGCCCTCAACGCTGTGGGGGATGGCTACACCTTC
CASSQALNAVGDGYTF